This TCR beta chain was identified in a study of cytomegalovirus exposure and HLA in healthy donors. Regarding the study as a whole: Among TCR sequences, most were rare, though some public TCRs appeared in many donors. The study flagged 150 to 200 TCR beta chains as cytomegalovirus-associated. Both high specificity and high sensitivity reportedly marked the classifier's diagnosis of cytomegalovirus status.

On this clone: Its cognate antigen is unknown.

In nominal health when sampled, donors likely had unrecorded immune exposures nonetheless. V was trimmed by 5 bases and J by 0 bases, leaving 11 bases between them. This CDR3 is built from 15 residues. In germline, CDR1 is MNHNS, CDR2 SASEGT. PCR was performed using 60 Vbeta and 13 Jbeta primers. The protocol was immunoSEQ multiplex PCR, while the TCRdb copy is restricted to in-frame clones and leaves out a portion. Among approximately 170,000 clones, approximately 85% were seen once, and the ten largest hold approximately 2.5%. The sequence was collected from a man between 25 and 39 years old in good health and CMV-seropositive. The chain links TRBV6-1 to TRBJ2-1; unclear D gene. The sample was PBMCs. The CDR3 sequence is CASSLDLSSYNEQFF. The CDR3, as DNA: TGTGCCAGCAGTCTCGACTTGAGCTCCTACAATGAGCAGTTCTTC.